This TCR beta chain was sequenced in a study of shared clonotypes between healthy human individuals. Notes on the study in general: Four donors held approximately 4.5% of naive CD4 clonotypes in common.

Clones were read by immunoSEQ multiplex PCR, and TCRdb kept only the in-frame ones, dropping some. Among hundreds of thousands of clones listed, almost 95% were seen once. Regarding this clone: No antigen is known for it.

J was trimmed by 3 bases and V by 4 bases; bases with no gene match: 4. From germline, CDR1 is SGDLS and CDR2 YYNGEE. The CDR3 sequence is 15 residues long. CD45RO negativity and positive selection for CCR7 defined naive CD8 cells, a population that excluded terminally differentiated effector memory CD45RA+ cells. All donors were Caucasian adults living in Nashville, Tennessee. Sequencing was carried out using naive CD8+ T cells sorted from blood. The rearrangement joins TRBV9 to TRBJ1-2; 12 bases map to TRBD1. The sequence was obtained from a man under 40 in good health. This CDR3 is CASSLGTGGDYGYTF. The CDR3 bases are TGTGCCAGCAGCCTCGGGACAGGGGGCGACTATGGCTACACCTTC.